Each of the 11 T cell receptor beta chains below was sequenced from the same sample in a study of T cells in Graves' hyperthyroidism and ophthalmopathy. Template material for amplifying TCR beta CDR3 regions consisted of RNA transcripts. The HTBI primer set drove a first-round RT-PCR of the TCR CDR3. A single record per CDR3 protein comes from TCRdb applying MiXCR to the multiplex PCR reads. The table has around 760,000 distinct CDR3 sequences, under 45% seen once. What was sequenced was blood. These receptors were collected from a woman in her 40s with Graves' hyperthyroidism.

The chain carries TRBV29-1 and TRBJ2-7; possible D gene TRBD1, 5 bases. This CDR3 has 14 residues. V was clipped by 0 bases and J by 4 bases, with 13 bases between them. Germline CDR1 and CDR2: SQVTM and ANQGSEA. CDR3 sequence reads: CSVEDQAGSYEQYF. CDR3 nucleotides: TGCAGCGTTGAAGATCAGGCAGGGTCGTACGAGCAGTACTTC.

On this clonotype itself: This could be a read error, since a much larger clone is one nucleotide away. Likely a read error: the CDR3 ends without its conserved phenylalanine or tryptophan. The CDR3 coding sequence is TGTGCCAGCAGCTCACCGTGGACAGGGGCCAACGAGCAGTACCTC. Protein: CASSSPWTGANEQYL. The chain employs TRBV11-1 and TRBJ2-7; 9 nucleotides agree with TRBD1. Germline V CDR1 and CDR2: SGHAT, FQDESV (reference sequence). The CDR3 contains 15 residues. Trimming took 4 bases from V and 5 from J; bases not matched to a gene: 9.

This chain uses TRBV7-9 with TRBJ1-2; possible D gene TRBD1, 6 bases. CDR3 length: 14 amino acids. The ends were cut back, 5 bases at V and 5 bases at J, with 15 bases in the middle. Germline assignment: CDR1 SEHNR and CDR2 FQNEAQ (reference sequence). The CDR3 spells CASSPQQGAYGYTF. CDR3 coding DNA: TGTGCCAGCAGCCCCCAACAGGGCGCATATGGCTACACCTTC.

In its sample, this clonotype was seen a few times. CDR3 loop: CASSLNLSQGGKTEAFF. DNA of the CDR3: TGTGCCAGCAGCTTAAATCTGAGCCAGGGGGGGAAAACTGAAGCTTTCTTT. The chain combines TRBV7-9 with TRBJ1-1; 7 nucleotides align to TRBD1. The germline V gene encodes CDR1 SEHNR and CDR2 FQNEAQ (reference sequence). The CDR3 has 17 residues. V lost 2 bases, J lost 5 bases, and 14 bases stayed unmatched.

This clonotype was seen ten or more times. The chain has TRBV12-3 or TRBV12-4 and TRBJ1-5; TRBD1 aligns across 7 bases. The CDR3 spans 14 residues. J lost 7 bases, V lost 5 bases, and 8 bases had no gene match. The CDR3: CASSIGGVHQPQHF. The CDR3 DNA reads TGTGCCAGCAGTATAGGGGGCGTACACCAGCCCCAGCATTTT.

V gene TRBV20-1 combines with J gene TRBJ2-1; TRBD2 matches 9 bases. Losses at the gene ends were 4 bases for V and 6 bases for J; bases not matched to a gene: 4. In germline, CDR1 is DFQATT, CDR2 SNEGSKA (reference sequence). The CDR3 is 13 residues long. CDR3 sequence reads: CSATTSGINEQFF. CDR3 in DNA: TGCAGTGCTACGACTAGCGGCATCAATGAGCAGTTCTTC.

This clonotype was seen more than once but under ten times. The genes are TRBV5-1 and TRBJ2-5, with D perhaps TRBD1 (6 bases). The length of the CDR3 is 15 residues. V dropped 4 bases and J dropped 2 bases, with 15 bases sitting between them. CDR1 is SGHRS and CDR2 is YFSETQ in the germline V gene. The DNA for the CDR3 is TGCGCCAGCAGCCTCCAGGGGACCCTTCAAGAGACCCAGTACTTC. It codes for CASSLQGTLQETQYF. The entire variable domain, with the rest obtained from reference TRBV5-1 and TRBJ2-5, is as follows: KAGVTQTPRYLIKTRGQQVTLSCSPISGHRSVSWYQQTPGQGLQFLFEYFSETQRNKGNFPGRFSGRQFSNSRSEMNVSTLELGDSALYLCASSLQGTLQETQYFGPGTRLLVL.

The chain uses TRBV7-9 and TRBJ1-1; a possible D gene is TRBD1 (6 bases). Trimming shortened V by 8 bases and J by 5 bases, and 18 bases separated the two germline ends. Per germline, CDR1 SEHNR and CDR2 FQNEAQ (reference sequence). There are 14 residues in the CDR3. Written as DNA, the CDR3 is TGTGCCAGCTCACCGGGGGGGGCGGGGACTGAAGCTTTCTTT. This sequence encodes CASSPGGAGTEAFF.

The V gene is TRBV5-8, the J gene TRBJ2-7; TRBD2 might be the D (6 bases). The germline V and J ends were trimmed by 4 bases and 7 bases, with 18 bases remaining between them. The CDR3 has 14 amino acids. CDR1 is SGHTS and CDR2 is YDEGEE in the germline V gene. The CDR3 region is CASSGGGFGEEQYF. The CDR3 DNA follows: TGTGCCAGCAGCGGCGGAGGGTTCGGTGAAGAGCAGTACTTC.

This clonotype occurred many times. The J gene is TRBJ1-2, the V gene TRBV7-2, with no clear D. The germline CDR1 and CDR2 sequences are SGHTA and FQGNSA. This CDR3 contains 12 residues. Trimming took 4 bases from V and 5 from J, leaving 8 bases between them. The CDR3 spells CASSSPGYGYTF. The CDR3 DNA is TGTGCCAGCAGCTCGCCTGGGTATGGCTACACCTTC.

This chain connects TRBV5-1 to TRBJ2-5; 9 bases line up with TRBD2. With V trimmed by 4 bases and J by 5 bases, 9 bases remained unmatched. CDR1 SGHRS and CDR2 YFSETQ come from the germline V gene. The CDR3 has 15 residues. CDR3 sequence: CASSRNSGSSETQYF. The CDR3 DNA is TGCGCCAGCAGCAGAAATAGCGGGAGTAGTGAGACCCAGTACTTC.